This TCR beta chain was retrieved from a study of cytomegalovirus exposure and HLA in healthy donors. Study in general: When 398 donors were genotyped, roughly 82% of them were found to fall in the Caucasian-associated ancestry cluster.

Comment on this clone: Its antigen remains unidentified.

Study-level findings and limits: Later analysis revealed greater clonal expansion in HLA-associated TCR beta chains than in equally common others. Later analysis demonstrated an association between a missense DCLRE1C variant and TCR beta V- and J-gene trimming.

The CDR3 has 16 amino acids. Trimming pared 4 bases from V and 0 bases from J, leaving 14 bases between. Germline V gene sequence: CDR1 SGDLS, CDR2 YYNGEE. PCR involved 60 Vbeta and 13 Jbeta primers. Profiled with immunoSEQ multiplex PCR; TCRdb holds only in-frame clones, not every one. Of around 150,000 clones in the sample, 65% to 90% are singletons; the top ten hold about 10%. The TCR comes from a man aged 45-60 years in good health and CMV-seropositive. Sequenced material: PBMCs. The chain carries TRBV9 and TRBJ1-3; D is ambiguous. The CDR3 protein is CASSPRSIVSGNTIYF. Here the CDR3 DNA reads TGTGCCAGCAGCCCTCGGTCCATAGTCTCTGGAAACACCATATATTTT.